The 8 T cell receptor beta chains below were found in one sample sequenced in a study of blood T cell repertoires in COVID-19. The protocol was immunoSEQ multiplex PCR, while the TCRdb copy is restricted to in-frame clones and leaves out a portion. The data show roughly 120,000 clones, 86% seen once. Source material: peripheral blood. These receptors all come from a human donor in a cohort sampled during active COVID-19.

J is TRBJ2-7 and V is TRBV24-1, with D hard to call. From germline, CDR1 is KGHDR and CDR2 SFDVKD. This CDR3 region has 14 residues. V was cut by 5 bases and J by 6 bases, with 16 bases left in between. DNA of the CDR3: TGTGCCACCAGTGTTCGGGTGGTTTTGGGCGAGCAGTACTTC. Residues: CATSVRVVLGEQYF.

CDR3 protein: CASSLHRREADTQYF. The CDR3 DNA reads TGTGCCAGCAGCTTACATCGGCGGGAGGCAGATACGCAGTATTTT. V usage is TRBV7-3 and J usage is TRBJ2-3, with 8 bases aligning to TRBD2. After removal of 2 bases from V and 4 bases from J, the junction contained 5 bases not matched to a gene. Germline values: CDR1 SGHTA, CDR2 FQGTGA. The CDR3 is 15 residues long.

The chain couples TRBV28 to TRBJ1-3; 9 bases are shared with TRBD1. Trimming at V came to 3 bases and at J to 0 bases, leaving 0 bases not matched to a gene. This CDR3 has 15 amino acids. Germline V gene sequence: CDR1 MDHEN, CDR2 SYDVKM. The CDR3 coding sequence is TGTGCCAGCAGTTTGACAGGGGGCTCTGGAAACACCATATATTTT. Its protein product is CASSLTGGSGNTIYF.

The CDR3 spells CASSRSPFGGRAGNEQFF. The CDR3 nucleotides are TGTGCCAGCAGCCGCTCCCCATTTGGCGGGAGGGCCGGGAATGAGCAGTTCTTC. The chain recombines TRBV7-9 with TRBJ2-1; 9 bases are shared with TRBD2. Per the germline V gene, CDR1 is SEHNR and CDR2 is FQNEAQ (reference sequence). Trimming at V came to 5 bases and at J to 7 bases, leaving 18 bases not matched to a gene. The CDR3 is 18 amino acids.

This chain joins TRBV27 and TRBJ1-2; no definite D call. The ends were cut back, 5 bases at V and 4 bases at J, with 20 bases in the middle. CDR3 length: 16 residues. CDR1 and CDR2 (germline): MNHEY, SMNVEV (reference sequence). CDR3 nucleotide sequence: TGTGCCAGCAGTCCCGCCGGTGGGAGAACCCCCTATGGCTACACCTTC. It codes for CASSPAGGRTPYGYTF.

The V and J genes are TRBV12-3 or TRBV12-4 and TRBJ1-2; the D is unclear. There are 13 residues in the CDR3. Trimming removed 4 bases from V and 3 bases from J, with 9 bases in between. Here the CDR3 reads CASSSTDYYGYTF. The CDR3 coding sequence is TGTGCCAGCAGTTCCACAGATTACTATGGCTACACCTTC.

This clone was seen a handful of times. V usage is TRBV27 and J usage is TRBJ2-2; 10 bases are shared with TRBD2. The CDR3 extends over 16 amino acids. Germline trimming cut 5 bases from V and 0 bases from J; bases unmatched to any gene: 3. Germline loops: CDR1 MNHEY, CDR2 SMNVEV (reference sequence). This CDR3 reads CASSTSGISNTGELFF. The DNA of the CDR3 is TGTGCCAGCAGTACTAGCGGGATCTCGAACACCGGGGAGCTGTTTTTT.

The chain employs TRBV12-3 or TRBV12-4 and TRBJ1-4; D is unclear. Trimming removed 8 bases at V and 8 bases at J, with 15 bases between. The CDR3 is made up of 13 amino acids. CDR3 loop: CASGFSLGEKLFF. CDR3 in DNA: TGTGCCAGCGGGTTCTCCCTCGGGGAAAAACTGTTTTTT.